This T cell receptor (beta chain) originates from a study of PD-1 blockade in classical Hodgkin lymphoma. Overall study context: Every 2 weeks, patients had 3 mg/kg nivolumab intravenously.

The CDR3 contains 20 residues. Germline V CDR1 and CDR2: MNHNS, SASEGT. The J segment lost 0 bases and the V segment lost 4 bases, leaving 10 bases of the junction unmatched. The assay was immunoSEQ multiplex PCR, and TCRdb's table has in-frame clones only and misses some. Among fewer than 70,000 clones, around 89% were seen once, and the ten largest hold under 6%. Each of the patients experienced relapse following autologous stem cell transplantation, and their brentuximab vedotin exposure differed. Best responses fell into complete response, partial response or progressive disease. General study points: Sources of repertoire differences remain undefined, possibly disease activity or prior therapy.

As to this clone: What it recognizes is unknown.

The specimen was peripheral blood mononuclear cells (PBMCs), collected before the second cycle of nivolumab. The receptor was derived from a human donor with classical Hodgkin lymphoma. The chain combines TRBV6-1 with TRBJ2-3; 16 bases are a match to TRBD2. This CDR3 is CASSGGTSGGATFSTDTQYF. The CDR3, as DNA: TGTGCCAGCAGTGGCGGGACTAGCGGGGGGGCCACTTTTAGCACAGATACGCAGTATTTT.